A selection of T cell receptor beta chains follows, all from one sample in a study of blood T cell repertoires in COVID-19. The table came from immunoSEQ multiplex PCR; TCRdb's copy has only in-frame clones and leaves some out. The sample consists of about 98,000 clones, roughly 86% of them appearing once. Specimen: peripheral blood. Receptors originate from a man in his fifties with acute or convalescent COVID-19. The CDR3 runs from the conserved cysteine through the conserved F or W. D genes are given only for firm matches. Part of the rows lack a size; the others show once, few, many or a class for expanded clones.

D gene: -; J gene: TRBJ1-2; V gene: TRBV27; clone size: -; CDR3 DNA: TGTGCCAGCAGTTTGGTTGGGGGGGCCCTTAACTATGGCTACACCTTC; CDR3 protein: CASSLVGGALNYGYTF
D gene: TRBD1; J gene: TRBJ1-2; V gene: TRBV5-1; clone size: -; CDR3 DNA: TGCGCCAGCAGCCGGGGGATAGGACAGGGGAACTATGGCTACACCTTC; CDR3 protein: CASSRGIGQGNYGYTF
D gene: TRBD1; J gene: TRBJ1-1; V gene: TRBV2; clone size: -; CDR3 DNA: TGTGCCAGCAGTAGACAGGGGAACACTGAAGCTTTCTTT; CDR3 protein: CASSRQGNTEAFF
D gene: TRBD2; J gene: TRBJ2-1; V gene: TRBV27; clone size: -; CDR3 DNA: TGTGCCAGCAGGGCCGGGACTAGCGGTCTCAATGAGCAGTTCTTC; CDR3 protein: CASRAGTSGLNEQFF
D gene: -; J gene: TRBJ2-7; V gene: TRBV7-2; clone size: -; CDR3 DNA: TGTGCCAGCAGCTGGCAGACTACGCCGAACTACGAGCAGTACTTC; CDR3 protein: CASSWQTTPNYEQYF
D gene: -; J gene: TRBJ1-1; V gene: TRBV29-1; clone size: -; CDR3 DNA: TGCAGCGTTGAGTCGGCAGGGTATCGTGCTTTCTTT; CDR3 protein: CSVESAGYRAFF
D gene: -; J gene: TRBJ2-1; V gene: TRBV5-4; clone size: -; CDR3 DNA: TGTGCCAGCAGCTTGGCCCCCGGTGGGCAGTTCTTC; CDR3 protein: CASSLAPGGQFF
D gene: TRBD2; J gene: TRBJ2-7; V gene: TRBV10-1; clone size: -; CDR3 DNA: TGCGCCAGCAGTGAGGGTGCTAGCGGAGAGCAGTACTTC; CDR3 protein: CASSEGASGEQYF
D gene: TRBD1; J gene: TRBJ1-3; V gene: TRBV7-9; clone size: -; CDR3 DNA: TGTGCCAGCAGCACCCCTGGACAGGGGGCAACCATATATTTT; CDR3 protein: CASSTPGQGATIYF
D gene: -; J gene: TRBJ2-7; V gene: TRBV6-6; clone size: -; CDR3 DNA: TGTGCCAGCAGCTCGGTTGGTTACGAGCAGTACTTC; CDR3 protein: CASSSVGYEQYF
D gene: TRBD2; J gene: TRBJ2-7; V gene: TRBV4-1; clone size: -; CDR3 DNA: TGCGCCAGCAGCCAAGGTCGCGGGAGCCCCTACGAGCAGTACTTC; CDR3 protein: CASSQGRGSPYEQYF
D gene: TRBD2; J gene: TRBJ2-1; V gene: TRBV10-1; clone size: -; CDR3 DNA: TGCGCCAGCAGTGAAAATCTAGCGGTTGAGCAGTTCTTC; CDR3 protein: CASSENLAVEQFF
D gene: TRBD2; J gene: TRBJ2-7; V gene: TRBV7-2; clone size: -; CDR3 DNA: TGTGCCAGCGCACGGTTCGGCGGGAGTGGCTACGAGCAGTACTTC; CDR3 protein: CASARFGGSGYEQYF
D gene: TRBD1; J gene: TRBJ1-2; V gene: TRBV30; clone size: few; CDR3 DNA: TGTGCCTGGAGGATGTCAGGGGGACTTGGCTATGGCTACACCTTC; CDR3 protein: CAWRMSGGLGYGYTF
D gene: -; J gene: TRBJ2-3; V gene: TRBV10-3; clone size: -; CDR3 DNA: TGTGCCATCAGTGAGACCGGGATGAGCACAGATACGCAGTATTTT; CDR3 protein: CAISETGMSTDTQYF
D gene: -; J gene: TRBJ1-2; V gene: TRBV18; clone size: -; CDR3 DNA: TGTGCCAGCTCACCGGAAGCAGGGCCTCTCTATGGCTACACCTTC; CDR3 protein: CASSPEAGPLYGYTF
D gene: -; J gene: TRBJ1-1; V gene: TRBV18; clone size: -; CDR3 DNA: TGTGCCAGCTCAGCGGGCAAAGCTTTCTTT; CDR3 protein: CASSAGKAFF
D gene: -; J gene: TRBJ1-2; V gene: TRBV27; clone size: -; CDR3 DNA: TGTGCCAGCTCGGAGGAGGGAAGGGACTATGGCTACACCTTC; CDR3 protein: CASSEEGRDYGYTF